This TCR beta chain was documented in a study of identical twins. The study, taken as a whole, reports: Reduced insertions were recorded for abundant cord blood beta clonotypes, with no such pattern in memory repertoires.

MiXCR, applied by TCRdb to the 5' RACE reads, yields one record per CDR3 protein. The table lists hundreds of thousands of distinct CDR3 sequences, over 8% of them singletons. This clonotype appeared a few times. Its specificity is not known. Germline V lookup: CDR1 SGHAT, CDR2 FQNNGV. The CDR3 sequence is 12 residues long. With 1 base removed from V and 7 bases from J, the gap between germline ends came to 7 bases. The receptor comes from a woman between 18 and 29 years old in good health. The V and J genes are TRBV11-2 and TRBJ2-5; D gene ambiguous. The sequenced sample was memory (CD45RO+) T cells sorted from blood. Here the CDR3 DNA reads TGTGCCAGCAGCTTAGTTCCCGGGACCCAGTACTTC. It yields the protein CASSLVPGTQYF.